The present T cell receptor beta chain was sequenced within a study of T cell repertoires in cytomegalovirus infection. Study details: CMV epitopes, recently identified HLA-C-restricted and well-studied HLA-B-restricted, were used. In public TCR beta signatures, there were indications of both CMV infection and matching HLA type.

MiXCR was run by TCRdb on the reads, yielding one entry per CDR3 protein. The sample shows hundreds of thousands of distinct CDR3 sequences, 33% of them seen only once. This clonotype turned up a few times. Its antigen is unidentified. The CDR3 contains 14 residues. In germline, CDR1 is MNHEY, CDR2 SVGEGT. The junction had 2 bases not matched to a gene; V was cut back by 0 bases and J by 3 bases. The chain recombines TRBV6-2 or TRBV6-3 with TRBJ2-7, with 7 bases that match TRBD2. Sequencing was performed on cultured PBMCs, taken from culture after CMV antigen stimulation. This TCR came from a human donor in good health (CMV status not recorded). Some clones in this sample may be carry-over from other donors' samples. CDR3 DNA sequence: TGTGCCAGCAGTTACTCTAGGACTAGCTACGAGCAGTACTTC. This encodes CASSYSRTSYEQYF.